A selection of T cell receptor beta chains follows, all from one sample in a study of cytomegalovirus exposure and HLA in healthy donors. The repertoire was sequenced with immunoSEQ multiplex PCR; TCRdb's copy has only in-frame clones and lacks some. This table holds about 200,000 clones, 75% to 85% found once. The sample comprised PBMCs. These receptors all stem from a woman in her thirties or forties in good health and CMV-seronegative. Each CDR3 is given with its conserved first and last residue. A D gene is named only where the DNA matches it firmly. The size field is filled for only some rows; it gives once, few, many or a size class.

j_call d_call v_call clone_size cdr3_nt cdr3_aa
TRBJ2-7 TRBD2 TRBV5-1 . TGCGCCAGCAGCCCTCTTCTCACTAGCGTCGAGCAGTACTTC CASSPLLTSVEQYF
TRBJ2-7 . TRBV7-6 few TGTGCCAGCAGCCGCTCCTACGAGCAGTACTTC CASSRSYEQYF
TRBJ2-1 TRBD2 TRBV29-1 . TGCAGCGTTGATCCTCGCGGGAGGTCCGATGAGCAGTTCTTC CSVDPRGRSDEQFF
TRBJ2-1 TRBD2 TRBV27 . TGTGCCAGCAGTTTATCTAGCGGGAGGGCCCGCAATGAGCAGTTCTTC CASSLSSGRARNEQFF
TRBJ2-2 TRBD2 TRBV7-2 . TGTGCCAGCAGCTTGGGACTAGCGGGAGGGCGAGACGGGGAGCTGTTTTTT CASSLGLAGGRDGELFF
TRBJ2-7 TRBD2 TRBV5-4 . TGTGCCAGCAGCTTGGGACTAGCGGACGAGCAGTACTTC CASSLGLADEQYF
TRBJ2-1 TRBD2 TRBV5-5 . TGTGCCAGCACTTTGAGGTGGCTAGCGGGTAACAATGAGCAGTTCTTC CASTLRWLAGNNEQFF
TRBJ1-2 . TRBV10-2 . TGCGCCAGCAGTGAGACAGCGGCCTATGGCTACACCTTC CASSETAAYGYTF
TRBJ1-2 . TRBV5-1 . TGCGCCAGCAGCTTGTCCGGGGGAAATGGCTACACCTTC CASSLSGGNGYTF
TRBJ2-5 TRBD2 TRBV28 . TGTGCCAGCAGGACTAGCGGGGGCCAAGAGACCCAGTACTTC CASRTSGGQETQYF
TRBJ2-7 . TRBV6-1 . TGTGCCAGCAGTGAAATGGCAGGGGATCGCTACGAGCAGTACTTC CASSEMAGDRYEQYF
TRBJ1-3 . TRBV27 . TGTGCCAGCAGTGCAAGGGGATCGGGAAACACCATATATTTT CASSARGSGNTIYF
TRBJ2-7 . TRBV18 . TGTGCCAGCTCACCGGGGGGCGAGCAGTACTTC CASSPGGEQYF
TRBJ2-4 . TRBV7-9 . TGTGCCAGCAGCTCAAAGGGGGACCTAAACATTCAGTACTTC CASSSKGDLNIQYF
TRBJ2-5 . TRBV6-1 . TGTGCCGGTAAAGTTCCCGCCGGGAAGACCCAGTACTTC CAGKVPAGKTQYF
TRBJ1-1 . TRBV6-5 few TGTGCCAGCAGTCGATCGGGGTGGACTGAAGCTTTCTTT CASSRSGWTEAFF
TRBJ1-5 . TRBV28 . TGTGCCAGCAGTTTATGGCAGTATCAGCCCCAGCATTTT CASSLWQYQPQHF
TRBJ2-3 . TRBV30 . TGTGCCTGGAACGGATTAGGCGGGAGCACAGATACGCAGTATTTT CAWNGLGGSTDTQYF
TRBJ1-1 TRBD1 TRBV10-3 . TGTGCCATCAGTGCCACAGGGGACACTGAAGCTTTCTTT CAISATGDTEAFF
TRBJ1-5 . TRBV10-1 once TGCGCCAGCAGTGCGGCAGGGAACAATCAGCCCCAGCATTTT CASSAAGNNQPQHF
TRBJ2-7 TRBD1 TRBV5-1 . TGCGCCAGCAGGAACCCCGGGACAGGGACCAACGAGCAGTACTTC CASRNPGTGTNEQYF
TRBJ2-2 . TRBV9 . TGTGCCAGCAGCGTAGCCGGGAGAGGTACCGGGGAGCTGTTTTTT CASSVAGRGTGELFF
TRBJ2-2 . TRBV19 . TGTGCCAGTAGTAGGGGATGGGGCAGCGCGAACACCGGGGAGCTGTTTTTT CASSRGWGSANTGELFF
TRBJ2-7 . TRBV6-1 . TGTGCCAGCAGTGAGCGGGACGGCTCCTACGAGCAGTACTTC CASSERDGSYEQYF
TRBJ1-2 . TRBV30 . TGTGCCTGGAGTAAAACAGGGCTAGGAATGAGCTACACCTTC CAWSKTGLGMSYTF
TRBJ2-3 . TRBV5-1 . TGCGCCAGCAGCCGAAGGGGGGGGATGGGAACGGATACGCAGTATTTT CASSRRGGMGTDTQYF
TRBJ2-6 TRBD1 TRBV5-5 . TGTGCCAGCAGCTTGGAGGGGGCAGGTGGGGCCAACGTCCTGACTTTC CASSLEGAGGANVLTF
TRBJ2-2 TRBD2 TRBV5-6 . TGTGCCAGCAGCTTGGATGGGAGGGCAGTCACCGGGGAGCTGTTTTTT CASSLDGRAVTGELFF
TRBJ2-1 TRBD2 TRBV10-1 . TGCGCCAGCAGTGAGGCGGGAGGGCCTGCCGGGTCTAGGAATGAGCAGTTCTTC CASSEAGGPAGSRNEQFF
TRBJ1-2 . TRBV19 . TGTGCCAGTACTTCGAGGACAGAGAACTATGGCTACACCTTC CASTSRTENYGYTF
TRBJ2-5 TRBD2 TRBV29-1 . TGCAGCCCGGGGGGGGCCGCAGCGAGGGGAAAGACCCAGTACTTC CSPGGAAARGKTQYF
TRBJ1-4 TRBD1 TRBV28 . TGTGCCAGCAGTTTACCAGGGGGCGGGAATGAAAAACTGTTTTTT CASSLPGGGNEKLFF
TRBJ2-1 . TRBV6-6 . TGTGCCAGCAGTTACTGGGACAATACTAACAATGAGCAGTTCTTC CASSYWDNTNNEQFF
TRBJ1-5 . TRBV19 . TGTGCCAGTAGCACCGACAGTGCGAGGCATTTT CASSTDSARHF
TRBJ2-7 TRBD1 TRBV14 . TGTGCCAGCAGCGCAGGGACAGGGGGCTACGAGCAGTACTTC CASSAGTGGYEQYF
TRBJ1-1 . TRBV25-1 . TGTGCCAGCAGTGAGGGCAGCTTGAACACTGAAGCTTTCTTT CASSEGSLNTEAFF
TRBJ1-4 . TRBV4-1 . TGCGCCAGCAGCCAAGAAGGACTGGGAACAAATGAAAAACTGTTTTTT CASSQEGLGTNEKLFF
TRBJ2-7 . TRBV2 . TGTGCCAGCAGTCAGTTGGCCGAGCAGTACTTC CASSQLAEQYF
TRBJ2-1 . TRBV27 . TGTGCCAGCAGTTTAAGGGGTAGCTCCTACAATGAGCATTTCTTC CASSLRGSSYNEHFF
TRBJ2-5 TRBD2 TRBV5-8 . TGTGCCAGCAGCTTGCGACTAGCGGGATTATTCCAAGAGACCCAGTACTTC CASSLRLAGLFQETQYF
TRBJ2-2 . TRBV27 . TGTGCCAGCAGTTTATCTATCGGGTTTGCTTTTAACACCGGGGAGCTGTTTTTT CASSLSIGFAFNTGELFF
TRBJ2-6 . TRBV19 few TGTGCCAGTAGTATAGACAGCTCTGGGGCCAACGTCCTGACTTTC CASSIDSSGANVLTF
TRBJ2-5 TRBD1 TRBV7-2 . TGTGCCAGCAGCACACAGGGGGCAATTGAGACCCAGTACTTC CASSTQGAIETQYF
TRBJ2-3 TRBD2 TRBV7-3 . TGTGCCAGCAGCGGAGGGACTAGCGGTGATACGCAGTATTTT CASSGGTSGDTQYF
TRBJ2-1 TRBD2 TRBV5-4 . TGTGCCAGCCTTCGACTAGCGGATTACAATGAGCAGTTCTTC CASLRLADYNEQFF
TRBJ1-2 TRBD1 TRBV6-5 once TGTGCCAGCAGTTATCAACAGGGGTTCGGCGGCTACACCTTC CASSYQQGFGGYTF
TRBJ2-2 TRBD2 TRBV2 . TGTGCCAGCAGTTCGGGACTAGCGGGAGGGCAGCCCGGGGAGCTGTTTTTT CASSSGLAGGQPGELFF
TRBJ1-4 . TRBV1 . TGCACCAGCAGCTGGGATTACGCGGGGTTAGATGAAAAACTGTTTTTT CTSSWDYAGLDEKLFF
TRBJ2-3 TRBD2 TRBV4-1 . TGCGCCAGCAGCCAAGCCCGACTAGCGGGAGCCGCAGATACGCAGTATTTT CASSQARLAGAADTQYF
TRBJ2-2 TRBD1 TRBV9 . TGTGCCAGCAGCGTAGGGGGGCTACCGGGACAGGGGCACACCGGGGAGCTGTTTTTT CASSVGGLPGQGHTGELFF
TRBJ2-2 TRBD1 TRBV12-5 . TGTGCTAGTGGTATGGGACAGGGATACACCGGGGAGCTGTTTTTT CASGMGQGYTGELFF
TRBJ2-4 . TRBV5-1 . TGCGCCAGCAGCTTGGCAGGGTCCAAAAACATTCAGTACTTC CASSLAGSKNIQYF
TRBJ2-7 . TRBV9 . TGTGCCAGCAGCGGGGGACTGACCTACGAGCAGTACTTC CASSGGLTYEQYF
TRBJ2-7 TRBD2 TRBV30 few TGTGCCTGGAGTTGGCGGGGGAAGCAGTACTTC CAWSWRGKQYF
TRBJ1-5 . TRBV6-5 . TGTGCCAGCAGCCGGGAGGGCGGGGGCAATCAGCCCCAGCATTTT CASSREGGGNQPQHF